This T cell receptor beta chain originates from a study of cytomegalovirus exposure and HLA in healthy donors. This clone counts as medium-sized. What it binds is unknown. Broader study findings: In a later analysis, TCR beta V- and J-gene trimming showed a link to a missense DCLRE1C variant.

Germline V gives CDR1 SGHNT, CDR2 YYREEE (reference sequence). The CDR3 contains 17 residues. The J segment lost 3 bases and the V segment lost 4 bases, leaving 7 bases of the junction unmatched. The PCR had 60 Vbeta and 13 Jbeta primers. The table came from immunoSEQ multiplex PCR; TCRdb's copy has only in-frame clones and leaves some out. The sample consists of over 70,000 clones, over 60% of them appearing once. V usage is TRBV5-4 and J usage is TRBJ2-7; TRBD2 agrees at 16 bases. Sequencing input: PBMCs. The TCR comes from a woman between 45 and 60 years old in good health and CMV-seropositive. The CDR3 DNA reads as TGTGCCAGCAGCGCCGGGACTAGCGGGGGGGCCGACTACGAGCAGTACTTC. It encodes CASSAGTSGGADYEQYF.